The sequence of this T cell receptor (beta chain) was determined in a study of blood T cells in healthy people across ages. Broader study findings: Age advanced and TCR beta diversity per million T cells fell, roughly linearly. Long-lived donors had more naive CD4+ cells and higher diversity than aged donors.

A second PCR, run for about 6 to 11 cycles, used a sample-barcoded 5' primer plus a J-beta primer mix. MiXCR was run by TCRdb on the 5' RACE reads, yielding one entry per CDR3 protein. The sample carries over 1,500,000 distinct CDR3 sequences, 49% recorded once. Each donor was a healthy Caucasian individual from Russia, aged roughly 6 to 90. The authors isolated at least 6.5 million PBMCs per sample. Notes on this clonotype: Its antigen remains unknown.

V shed 0 bases, J shed 4 bases, and the junction held 2 bases outside the gene matches. The CDR3 loop spans 15 amino acids. CDR1 and CDR2 (germline): MNHEY, SMNVEV (reference sequence). The sequence came from a woman between 35 and 50 years old in good health. This chain links TRBV27 with TRBJ1-5; 8 nucleotides match TRBD1. Specimen: blood. The CDR3 here is CASSLSTGGNQPQHF. In DNA form, the CDR3 reads TGTGCCAGCAGTTTATCAACAGGGGGGAATCAGCCCCAGCATTTT.